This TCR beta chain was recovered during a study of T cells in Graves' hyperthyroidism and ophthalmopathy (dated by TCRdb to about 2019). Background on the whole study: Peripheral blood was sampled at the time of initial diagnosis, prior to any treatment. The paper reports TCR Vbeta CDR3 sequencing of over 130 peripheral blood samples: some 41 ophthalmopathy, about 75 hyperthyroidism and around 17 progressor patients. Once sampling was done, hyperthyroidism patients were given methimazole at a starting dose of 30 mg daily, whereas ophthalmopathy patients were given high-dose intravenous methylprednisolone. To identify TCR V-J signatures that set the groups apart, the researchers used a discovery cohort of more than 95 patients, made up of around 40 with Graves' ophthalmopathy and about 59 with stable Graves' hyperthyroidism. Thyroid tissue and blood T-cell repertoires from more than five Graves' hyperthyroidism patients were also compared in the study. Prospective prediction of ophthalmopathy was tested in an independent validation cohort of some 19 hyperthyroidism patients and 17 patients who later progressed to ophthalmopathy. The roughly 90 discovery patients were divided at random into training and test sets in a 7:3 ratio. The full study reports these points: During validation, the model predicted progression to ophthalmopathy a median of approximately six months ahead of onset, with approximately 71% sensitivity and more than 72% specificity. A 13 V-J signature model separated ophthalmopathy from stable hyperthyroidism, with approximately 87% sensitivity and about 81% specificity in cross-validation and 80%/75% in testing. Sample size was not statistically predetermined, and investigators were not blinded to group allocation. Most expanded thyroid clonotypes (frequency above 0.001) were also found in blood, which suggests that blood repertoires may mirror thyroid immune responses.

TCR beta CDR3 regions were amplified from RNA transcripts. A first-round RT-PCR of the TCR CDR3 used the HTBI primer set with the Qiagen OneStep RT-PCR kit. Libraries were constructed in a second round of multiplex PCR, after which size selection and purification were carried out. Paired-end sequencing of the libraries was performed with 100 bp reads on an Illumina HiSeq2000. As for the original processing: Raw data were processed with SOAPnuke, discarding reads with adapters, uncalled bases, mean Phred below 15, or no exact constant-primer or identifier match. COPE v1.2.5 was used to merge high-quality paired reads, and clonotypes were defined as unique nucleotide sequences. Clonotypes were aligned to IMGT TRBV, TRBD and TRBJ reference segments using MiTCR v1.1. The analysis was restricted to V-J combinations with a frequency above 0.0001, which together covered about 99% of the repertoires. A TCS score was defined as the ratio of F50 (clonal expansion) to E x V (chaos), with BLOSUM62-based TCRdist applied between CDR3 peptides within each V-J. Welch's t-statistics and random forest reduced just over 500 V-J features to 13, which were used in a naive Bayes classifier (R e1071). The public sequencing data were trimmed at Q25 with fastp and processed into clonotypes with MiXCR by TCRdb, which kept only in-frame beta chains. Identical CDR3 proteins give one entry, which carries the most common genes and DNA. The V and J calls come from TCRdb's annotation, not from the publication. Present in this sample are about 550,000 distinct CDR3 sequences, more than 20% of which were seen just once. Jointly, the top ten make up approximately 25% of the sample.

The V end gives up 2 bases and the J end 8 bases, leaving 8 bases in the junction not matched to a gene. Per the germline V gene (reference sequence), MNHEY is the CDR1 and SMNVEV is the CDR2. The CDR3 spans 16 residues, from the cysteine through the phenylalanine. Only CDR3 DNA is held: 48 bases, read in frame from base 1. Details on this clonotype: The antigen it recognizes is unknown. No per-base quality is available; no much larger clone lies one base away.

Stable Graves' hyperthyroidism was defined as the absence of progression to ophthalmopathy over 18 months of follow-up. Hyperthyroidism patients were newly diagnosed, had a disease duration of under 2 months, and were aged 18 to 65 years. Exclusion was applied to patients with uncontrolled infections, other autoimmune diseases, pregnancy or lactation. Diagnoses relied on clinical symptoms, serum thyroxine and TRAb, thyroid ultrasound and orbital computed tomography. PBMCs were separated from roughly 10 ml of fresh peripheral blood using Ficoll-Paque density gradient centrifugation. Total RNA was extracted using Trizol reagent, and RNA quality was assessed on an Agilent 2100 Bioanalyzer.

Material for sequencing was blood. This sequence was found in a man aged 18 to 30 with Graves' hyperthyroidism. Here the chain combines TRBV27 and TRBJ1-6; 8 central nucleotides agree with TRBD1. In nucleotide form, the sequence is TGTGCCAGCAGTTTAGGCGGCAGGGGGCCGGATTCACCCCTCCACTTT. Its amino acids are CASSLGGRGPDSPLHF.